The 8 T cell receptor beta chains reported below all come from one sample, sequenced in a study of T cell responses to AZD1222 COVID-19 vaccine. The protocol was immunoSEQ multiplex PCR, while the TCRdb copy is restricted to in-frame clones and leaves out a portion. The sample lists about 140,000 clones, 75% to 90% occurring once. The sample was peripheral blood, taken on day 0 of AZD1222 vaccination. The receptors here all came from an adult in good health.

V is TRBV5-1 and J is TRBJ1-4; D perhaps matches TRBD1 (5 bases). The ends were cut back, 4 bases at V and 8 bases at J, with 12 bases in the middle. CDR3 length equals 13 residues. Per germline, CDR1 SGHRS and CDR2 YFSETQ. This CDR3 is CASSPGRREKLFF. DNA of the CDR3: TGCGCCAGCAGCCCGGGACGCCGAGAAAAACTGTTTTTT.

The gene calls are TRBV11-3 and TRBJ2-5; 7 bases match TRBD2. This CDR3 has 16 amino acids. The germline V gene has CDR1 SGHNT and CDR2 YENEEA. Trimming took 1 base from V and 1 from J; bases not matched to a gene: 6. The DNA of the CDR3 is TGTGCCAGCAGCTTAGGTTCCGGCGGGGGCCAAGAGACCCAGTACTTC. Encoded protein: CASSLGSGGGQETQYF.

This rearrangement joins TRBV30 to TRBJ2-5; TRBD2 aligns across 13 bases. Germline CDR1 reads GTSNPN; CDR2 reads SVGIG (reference sequence). J gave up 3 bases and V 0 bases, and 7 bases lay outside the gene matches. The CDR3 has 17 residues. The CDR3 nucleotides are TGTGCCTGGAGTGTAAGGACTAGCGGGGGCCCTAAAGAGACCCAGTACTTC. Translation: CAWSVRTSGGPKETQYF.

V and J are TRBV7-9 and TRBJ2-1; tentative D call: TRBD2 (5 bases). V lost 0 bases, J lost 3 bases, and 12 bases lay in between. This CDR3 comprises 16 residues. The germline CDR1 and CDR2 sequences are SEHNR and FQNEAQ (reference sequence). The CDR3 DNA is TGTGCCAGCAGCTTAGCTAATGCGGGCATCTACAATGAGCAGTTCTTC. Translating gives CASSLANAGIYNEQFF.

The chain links TRBV27 to TRBJ2-7, with 7 bases that match TRBD2. The V and J ends lost 6 bases and 3 bases, in that order; junction bases with no gene match: 14. The CDR3 is 16 residues long. Per germline, CDR1 MNHEY and CDR2 SMNVEV (reference sequence). The CDR3 sequence is CASSSWEGRGFYEQYF. The DNA for the CDR3 is TGTGCCAGCAGCTCCTGGGAGGGGAGGGGCTTCTACGAGCAGTACTTC.

This chain links TRBV7-8 with TRBJ1-2, with D perhaps TRBD1 (5 bases). Trimming removed 3 bases from V and 2 bases from J, with 25 bases in between. The CDR3 is 19 amino acids. Per the germline V gene, CDR1 is SGHVS and CDR2 is FQNEAQ. CDR3 region: CASSFSFMPMGLINYGYTF. CDR3 DNA sequence: TGTGCCAGCAGCTTCTCTTTTATGCCAATGGGACTGATAAACTATGGCTACACCTTC.

The rearrangement joins TRBV5-6 to TRBJ1-3; TRBD1 aligns across 11 bases. Trimming took 4 bases from V and 2 from J; bases not matched to a gene: 2. The CDR3 totals 15 residues. Germline values: CDR1 SGHDT, CDR2 YYEEEE. CDR3 sequence reads: CASSADRGPGNTIYF. The CDR3 coding sequence is TGTGCCAGCAGCGCGGACAGGGGGCCTGGAAACACCATATATTTT.

V is TRBV27 and J is TRBJ1-1, with D unclear. Germline V lookup: CDR1 MNHEY, CDR2 SMNVEV (reference sequence). The length of the CDR3 is 14 residues. With 5 bases removed from V and 0 bases from J, the gap between germline ends came to 10 bases. The CDR3 region is CASSPWTVNTEAFF. The CDR3 DNA follows: TGTGCCAGCAGTCCCTGGACGGTGAACACTGAAGCTTTCTTT.